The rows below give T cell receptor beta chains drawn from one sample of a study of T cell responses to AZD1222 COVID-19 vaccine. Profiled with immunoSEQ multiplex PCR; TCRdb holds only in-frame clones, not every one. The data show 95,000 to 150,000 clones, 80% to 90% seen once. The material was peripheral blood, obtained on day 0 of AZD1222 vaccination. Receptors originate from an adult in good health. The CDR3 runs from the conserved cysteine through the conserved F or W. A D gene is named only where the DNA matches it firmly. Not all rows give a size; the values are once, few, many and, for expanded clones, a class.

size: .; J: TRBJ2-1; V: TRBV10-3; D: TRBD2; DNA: TGTGCCATCAGTGATCCAGCGGGAGGGGTAAGGGAGCAGTTCTTC; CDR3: CAISDPAGGVREQFF
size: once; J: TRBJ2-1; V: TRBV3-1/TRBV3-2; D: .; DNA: TGTGCCAGCAGCCAAGAGAGAGGGGTTGAGGACCGGACTCACTTCAATGAGCAGTTCTTC; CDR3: CASSQERGVEDRTHFNEQFF
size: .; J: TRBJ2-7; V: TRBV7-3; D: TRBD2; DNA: TGTGCCAGCAGCCCTTCTAGCGGATACGAGCAGTACTTC; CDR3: CASSPSSGYEQYF
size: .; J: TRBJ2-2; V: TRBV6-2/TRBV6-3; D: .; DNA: TGTGCCAGCAGTTACCCTCCGGGGCGGACGGGCGGGGAGCTGTTTTTT; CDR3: CASSYPPGRTGGELFF
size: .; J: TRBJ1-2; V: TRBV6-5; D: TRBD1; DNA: TGTGCCAGCAGTTACGAGGGGACAGGTGACGGCTACACCTTC; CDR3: CASSYEGTGDGYTF
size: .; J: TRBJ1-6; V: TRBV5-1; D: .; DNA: TGCGCCAGCAGGTACGGGGATTCACCCCTCCACTTT; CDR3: CASRYGDSPLHF
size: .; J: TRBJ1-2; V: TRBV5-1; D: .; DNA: TGCGCCAGCAGCTTGGTGGGCAGGGATGGTTCTGGCTACACCTTC; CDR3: CASSLVGRDGSGYTF
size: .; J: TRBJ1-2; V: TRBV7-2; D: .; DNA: TGTGCCAGCAGCTTAGCGAGCGGCGTTTGGAACTATGGCTACACCTTC; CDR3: CASSLASGVWNYGYTF
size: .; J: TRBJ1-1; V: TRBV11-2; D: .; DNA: TGTGCCACCGGGGAAGCTTTCTTT; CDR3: CATGEAFF
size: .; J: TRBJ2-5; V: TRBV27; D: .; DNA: TGTGCCAGCAGCACCCCTCGACGGGAGACCCAGTACTTC; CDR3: CASSTPRRETQYF
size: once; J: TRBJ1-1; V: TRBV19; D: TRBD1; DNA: TGTGCCAGTAGTCCTCGACAGGGTCACACTGAAGCTTTCTTT; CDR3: CASSPRQGHTEAFF
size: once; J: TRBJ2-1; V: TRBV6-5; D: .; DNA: TGTGCCAGCAGTTACCCGGGGATAACTAGGAATGAGCAGTTCTTC; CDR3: CASSYPGITRNEQFF
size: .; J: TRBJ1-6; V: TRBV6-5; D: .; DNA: TGTGCCAGCAGTTACGAGGGGGTAAGGTGGGCACCCCTCCACTTT; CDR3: CASSYEGVRWAPLHF
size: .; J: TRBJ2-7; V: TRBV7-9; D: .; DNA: TGTGCCAGCAGCCCCGACTACGAGCAGTACTTC; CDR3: CASSPDYEQYF
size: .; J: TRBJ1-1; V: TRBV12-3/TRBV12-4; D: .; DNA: TGTGCCAGCAGGCCCCAAGATGCTCTTGAAGCTTTCTTT; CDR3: CASRPQDALEAFF
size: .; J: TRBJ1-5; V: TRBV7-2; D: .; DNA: TGTGCCAGCAGCTTAGAGGGACGGGGCAATCAGCCCCAGCATTTT; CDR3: CASSLEGRGNQPQHF
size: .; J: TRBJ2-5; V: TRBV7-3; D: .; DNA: TGTGCCAGCAGCTTAAATGCAGTCCAAGAGACCCAGTACTTC; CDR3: CASSLNAVQETQYF
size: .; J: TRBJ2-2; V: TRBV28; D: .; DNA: TGTGCCAGCAGTTTATTAGTACAGAACACCGGGGAGCTGTTTTTT; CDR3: CASSLLVQNTGELFF
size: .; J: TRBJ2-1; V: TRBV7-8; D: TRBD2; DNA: TGTGCCAGCAGCTTGGGACTAGCGGACTACAATGAGCAGTTCTTC; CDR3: CASSLGLADYNEQFF
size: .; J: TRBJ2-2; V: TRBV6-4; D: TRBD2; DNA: TGTGCCAGCAGCTTGACTAGCTTCGGGGAGCTGTTTTTT; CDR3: CASSLTSFGELFF
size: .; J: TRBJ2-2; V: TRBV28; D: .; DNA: TGTGCCAGCAGTTTGCACGGTGACACCGGGGAGCTGTTTTTT; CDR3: CASSLHGDTGELFF
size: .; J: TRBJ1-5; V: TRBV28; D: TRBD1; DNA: TGTGCCAGCACCATACCGGGACAGGGGTTTCAGCCCCAGCATTTT; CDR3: CASTIPGQGFQPQHF
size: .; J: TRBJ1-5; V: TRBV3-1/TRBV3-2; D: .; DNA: TGTGCCAGCAGCCAAACTGGGAATCAGCCCCAGCATTTT; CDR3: CASSQTGNQPQHF
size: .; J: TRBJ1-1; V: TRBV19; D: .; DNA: TGTGCCAGTAAGCCCAGGGCCCGGTACACTGAAGCTTTCTTT; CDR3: CASKPRARYTEAFF
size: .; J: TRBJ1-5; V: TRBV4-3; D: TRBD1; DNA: TGCGCCAGCAGCCAAGAAGGCAGGGGGCATCAGCCCCAGCATTTT; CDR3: CASSQEGRGHQPQHF
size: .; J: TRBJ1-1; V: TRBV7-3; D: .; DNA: TGTGCCAGCAGCTACCTGGGACCTCAAGCTTTCTTT; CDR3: CASSYLGPQAFF
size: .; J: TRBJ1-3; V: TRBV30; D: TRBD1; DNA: TGTGCCTGGAATCACAGGGGGCCCTCTGGAAACACCATATATTTT; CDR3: CAWNHRGPSGNTIYF
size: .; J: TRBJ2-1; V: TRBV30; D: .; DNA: TGTGCCGCAAATAAGGACGCCCTACGAGGTGAGCAGTTCTTC; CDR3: CAANKDALRGEQFF
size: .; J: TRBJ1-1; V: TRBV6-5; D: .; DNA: TGTGCCAGCATGGAGGACGGCACTGAAGCTTTCTTT; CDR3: CASMEDGTEAFF
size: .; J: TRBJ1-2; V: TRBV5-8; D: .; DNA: TGTGCCAGCAGCTTGACGCGGGACACGTCCTATGGCTACACCTTC; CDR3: CASSLTRDTSYGYTF
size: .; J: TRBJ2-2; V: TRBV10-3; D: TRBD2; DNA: TGTGCCATTATAGCGGGGAGTTCCGAATCCGGGGAGCTGTTTTTT; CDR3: CAIIAGSSESGELFF
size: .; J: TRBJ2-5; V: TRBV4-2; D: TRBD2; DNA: TGTGCCAGCAGCCAAGGGGGAAGGACTAGCGGAGGGCAAGAGACCCAGTACTTC; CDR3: CASSQGGRTSGGQETQYF
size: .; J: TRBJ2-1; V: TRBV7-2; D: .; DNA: TGTGCCAGCAGCGTAGGCTCTTGGAATGAGCAGTTCTTC; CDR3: CASSVGSWNEQFF
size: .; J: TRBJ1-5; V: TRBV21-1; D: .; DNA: TGTGCCAGCAGCCCTAGCGGGACAGGGGGTGATCAGCCCCAGCATTTT; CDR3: CASSPSGTGGDQPQHF
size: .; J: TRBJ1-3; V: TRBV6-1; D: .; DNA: TGTGCCAGCAGTGAAGCGACACTCGGGGGTTACTCTGGAAACACCATATATTTT; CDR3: CASSEATLGGYSGNTIYF
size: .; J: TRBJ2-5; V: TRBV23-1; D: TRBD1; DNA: TGCGCCAGCAGTCAAGCCCCCCGGGACAGTTTGGGGGAGACCCAGTACTTC; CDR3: CASSQAPRDSLGETQYF
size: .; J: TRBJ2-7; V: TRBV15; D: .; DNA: TGTGCCACCAGCCCTGCTAGACTGTCGGCCTACGAGCAGTACTTC; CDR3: CATSPARLSAYEQYF
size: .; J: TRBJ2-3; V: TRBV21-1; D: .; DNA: TGTGCCAGCCAAACAACTAGCGGGGGGGCATTCGCCCACACAGATACGCAGTATTTT; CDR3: CASQTTSGGAFAHTDTQYF
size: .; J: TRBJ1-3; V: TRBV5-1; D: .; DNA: TGCGCCAGCAGCTTGGCAGGGTATGGAAACACCATATATTTT; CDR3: CASSLAGYGNTIYF
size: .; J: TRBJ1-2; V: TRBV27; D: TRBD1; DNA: TGTGCCAGCAGTTCATATCACAGGGGGGGTTATGGCTACACCTTC; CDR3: CASSSYHRGGYGYTF
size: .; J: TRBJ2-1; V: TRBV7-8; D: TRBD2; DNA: TGTGCCAGCAGCCACTTACTAGCGGGAGATAGCTCCTACAATGAGCAGTTCTTC; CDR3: CASSHLLAGDSSYNEQFF
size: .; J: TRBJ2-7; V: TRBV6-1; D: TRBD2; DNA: TGTGCCAGCAGTGAGGGGACTAGCGGGAGGCCGAGCTCCTACGAGCAGTACTTC; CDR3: CASSEGTSGRPSSYEQYF
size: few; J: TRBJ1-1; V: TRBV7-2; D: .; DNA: TGTGCCAGCAGCCAATCCTACAGGGTGAGGTTT; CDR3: CASSQSYRVRF
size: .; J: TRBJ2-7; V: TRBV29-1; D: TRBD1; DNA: TGCAGTGCCCGGGGACAGGCCCTCTACGAGCAGTACTTC; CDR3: CSARGQALYEQYF
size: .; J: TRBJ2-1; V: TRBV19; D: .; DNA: TGTGCCAGTAGTATAGGTTTTTCGGAGCAGTTCTTC; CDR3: CASSIGFSEQFF
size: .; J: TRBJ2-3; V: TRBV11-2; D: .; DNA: TGTGCCAGCAGCTTCCAGGGCGGGGGCCTCACAGATACGCAGTATTTT; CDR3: CASSFQGGGLTDTQYF
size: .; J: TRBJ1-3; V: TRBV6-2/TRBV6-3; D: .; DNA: TGTGCCAGCAGTTACGCCGGGACTTCCACCATATATTTT; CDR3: CASSYAGTSTIYF
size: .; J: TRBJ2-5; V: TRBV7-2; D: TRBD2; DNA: TGTGCCAGCAGCCTTAGATCTAGCGGGGGGGGTCAAGAGACCCAGTACTTC; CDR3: CASSLRSSGGGQETQYF
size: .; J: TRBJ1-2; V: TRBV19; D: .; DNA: TGTGCCAGTAGTCGAGACGGACAGCAAGCTTATGGCTACACCTTC; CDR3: CASSRDGQQAYGYTF
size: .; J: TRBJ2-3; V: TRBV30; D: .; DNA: TGTGCCTGGAATGCAGGGAGTTATGAGTTAGATACGCAGTATTTT; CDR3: CAWNAGSYELDTQYF
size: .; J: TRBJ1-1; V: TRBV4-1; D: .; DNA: TGCGCCAGCAGCCACAACAGGGAAAGTGGTACTGAAGCTTTCTTT; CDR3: CASSHNRESGTEAFF
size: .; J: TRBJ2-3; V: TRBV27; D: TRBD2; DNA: TGTGCCAGCAGTCCGGGACTAGCGGTCACAGATACGCAGTATTTT; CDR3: CASSPGLAVTDTQYF
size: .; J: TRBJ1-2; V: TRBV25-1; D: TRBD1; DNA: TGTGCCAGCAGTGAATATATTCAGGGGGAGGGCTACACCTTC; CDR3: CASSEYIQGEGYTF
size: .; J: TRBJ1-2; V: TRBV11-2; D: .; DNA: TGTGCCAGCAGCGTCCTCGGGGGGGCTGCGGAGGGCTACACCTTC; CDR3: CASSVLGGAAEGYTF
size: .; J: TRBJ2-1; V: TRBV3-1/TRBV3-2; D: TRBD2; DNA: TGTGCCAGCAGCTTCCGACTAGCGGGAGGGATCGACAATGAGCAGTTCTTC; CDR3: CASSFRLAGGIDNEQFF
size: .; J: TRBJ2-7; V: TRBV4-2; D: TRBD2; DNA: TGTGCCAGCAGCCAAGATTCCAGCGGGACCTACGAGCAGTACTTC; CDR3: CASSQDSSGTYEQYF
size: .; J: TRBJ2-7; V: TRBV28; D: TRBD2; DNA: TGTGCCAGCAGTCCTCGGCGCCTAGCGGGAATAGGGTACGAGCAGTACTTC; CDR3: CASSPRRLAGIGYEQYF
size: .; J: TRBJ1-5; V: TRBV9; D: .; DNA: TGTGCCAGCAGCGCCAGGGCTGGGAGCAATCAGCCCCAGCATTTT; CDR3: CASSARAGSNQPQHF
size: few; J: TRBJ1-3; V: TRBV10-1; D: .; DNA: TGCGCCAGCACCCCATGGAACAGGGTGGAAGGAAACACCATATATTTT; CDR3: CASTPWNRVEGNTIYF